This T cell receptor (beta chain) is from a study of blood T cell repertoires in COVID-19. Study-wide context: Samples representing acute and convalescent COVID-19 were sourced from the United States, Italy and Spain. Sources were T cells, B-cell-depleted T cells, or PBMCs; the material itself was cDNA or gDNA.

Seattle researchers signed up patients amid active infection and tracked them longitudinally. Germline assignment: CDR1 SNHLY and CDR2 FYNNEI. With V trimmed by 0 bases and J by 2 bases, 7 bases remained unmatched. CDR3 length: 17 amino acids. Per the study methods: Estimates of nucleated cell counts were drawn from the amplification of reference gene primers. Repertoires were generated with immunoSEQ multiplex PCR, while TCRdb's copy carries only in-frame clones and drops some. V and J calls and clone size are as listed in that table; D and trimming were resolved from the DNA. The table has more than 45,000 clones, 85% to 90% seen once.

The gene calls are TRBV2 and TRBJ2-7; 10 positions agree with TRBD1. What was sequenced was peripheral blood. The clonotype was recovered from a woman aged 55-69 years with COVID-19, enrolled during active disease. CDR3 nucleotide sequence: TGTGCCAGCAGTGAAGCGGAAATCGGACAGGGGGCCTACGAGCAGTACTTC. Its protein is CASSEAEIGQGAYEQYF.